This T cell receptor (beta chain) is from a study of T-cell reconstitution after alpha-beta-depleted transplantation in children. Overall study findings and caveats: Some patients' high day-60 TCRbeta diversity was attributed to recipient cells surviving conditioning.

The CDR3 loop spans 9 amino acids. From germline, CDR1 is KGHDR and CDR2 SFDVKD. Unique molecular identifiers were used in preparing the TCRbeta library. TCRdb reanalysed the PCR reads using MiXCR and keeps one entry per CDR3 protein. The data contain around 440,000 distinct CDR3 sequences, roughly 16% of them seen just once; the ten biggest clones take up less than 30%. Concerning this clonotype itself: The antigen is not known.

V usage is TRBV24-1 and J usage is TRBJ2-5, with D unresolved. Here the sequenced sample was PBMCs, mostly from graft donor cells, taken 360 days after TCRalphabeta/CD19-depleted stem cell transplant. The TCR originated in a boy less than two years old who had a stem cell transplant for Wiskott-Aldrich syndrome, so the T cells may come from the graft donor. CDR3 in amino acids: CPPGETQYF. CDR3 DNA sequence: TGTCCTCCCGGGGAGACCCAGTACTTC.